This T cell receptor (beta chain) was captured in a study of tumor-infiltrating lymphocytes in oesophageal squamous cell carcinoma. The table lists this clonotype with many counts. MiXCR, applied by TCRdb to the PCR reads, yields one record per CDR3 protein. The repertoire includes roughly 14,000 distinct CDR3 sequences, 40% to 50% of them detected once, and around 15% sits in the top ten. The origin of this receptor is a male donor with esophageal squamous cell carcinoma. The sequencing input was blood.

The CDR3 bases are TGTGCCAGCAGCACCACTTCTAGCTGGCTAGCGGGAGAGGACGGGGAGCTGTTTTTT. It codes for CASSTTSSWLAGEDGELFF. The V gene is TRBV28, the J gene TRBJ2-2; 10 bases are a match to TRBD2. With V trimmed by 6 bases and J by 7 bases, 20 bases remained unmatched. From germline, CDR1 is MDHEN and CDR2 SYDVKM. CDR3 length equals 19 residues. Full variable domain (rest looked up from reference TRBV28 and TRBJ2-2): DVKVTQSSRYLVKRTGEKVFLECVQDMDHENMFWYRQDPGLGLRLIYFSYDVKMKEKGDIPEGYSVSREKKERFSLILESASTNQTSMYLCASSTTSSWLAGEDGELFFGEGSRLTVL.